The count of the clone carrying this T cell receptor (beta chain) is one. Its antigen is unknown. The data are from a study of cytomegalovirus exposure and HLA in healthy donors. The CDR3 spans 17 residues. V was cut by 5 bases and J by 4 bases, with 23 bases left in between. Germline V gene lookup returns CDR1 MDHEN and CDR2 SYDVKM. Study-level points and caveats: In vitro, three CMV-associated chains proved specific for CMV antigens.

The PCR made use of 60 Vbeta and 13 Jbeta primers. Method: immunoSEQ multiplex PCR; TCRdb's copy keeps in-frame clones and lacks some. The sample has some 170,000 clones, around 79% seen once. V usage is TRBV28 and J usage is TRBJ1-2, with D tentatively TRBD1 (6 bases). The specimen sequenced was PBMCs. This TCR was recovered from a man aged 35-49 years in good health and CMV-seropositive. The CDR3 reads CASSTATGLVNGYGYTF. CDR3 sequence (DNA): TGTGCCAGCAGTACCGCTACAGGGTTGGTAAACGGCTATGGCTACACCTTC.